The 25 T cell receptor beta chains reported below all come from one sample, sequenced in a study of blood T cell repertoires in COVID-19. Sequenced by immunoSEQ multiplex PCR; TCRdb stores in-frame clones only, minus some. Seen here are 150,000 to 200,000 clones, 82% observed once, and the top ten hold approximately 7.8%. Sequences were obtained from peripheral blood. The receptors were sampled from a woman in her sixties or seventies with COVID-19, enrolled during active disease.

This chain joins TRBV27 and TRBJ2-7; D is undetermined. V dropped 5 bases and J dropped 4 bases, with 15 bases sitting between them. The CDR3 loop spans 14 amino acids. Germline loops: CDR1 MNHEY, CDR2 SMNVEV (reference sequence). The CDR3 reads CASSIMANGYEQYV. The DNA of the CDR3 is TGTGCCAGCAGTATAATGGCCAACGGGTACGAGCAGTACGTC.

The CDR3 DNA reads as TGTGCCAGCAGCTTAGAAATGGGACAGGGGGTTTATGGCTACACCTTC. This gives the protein CASSLEMGQGVYGYTF. The rearrangement joins TRBV7-8 to TRBJ1-2, with 11 bases identical to TRBD1. After removal of 1 base from V and 5 bases from J, the junction contained 6 bases not matched to a gene. The CDR3 sequence is 16 residues long. Per germline, CDR1 SGHVS and CDR2 FQNEAQ.

About this clone itself: The same CDR3 also results from other DNA sequences found in this sample. The chain couples TRBV7-2 to TRBJ2-1; 11 nucleotides match TRBD2. From germline, CDR1 is SGHTA and CDR2 FQGNSA. V was clipped by 4 bases and J by 4 bases; unmatched bases: 3. The CDR3 runs 15 residues. The CDR3 DNA sequence: TGTGCCAGCAGCTCGACTAGCGGGACTTACAATGAGCAGTTCTTC. Protein product: CASSSTSGTYNEQFF.

A single count supports this clone. The chain carries TRBV7-3 and TRBJ1-2, with TRBD1 as a possible D gene (5 bases). The germline V and J ends were trimmed by 1 base and 4 bases, with 13 bases remaining between them. The germline CDR1 and CDR2 sequences are SGHTA and FQGTGA. The CDR3 runs 15 residues. CDR3 nucleotides: TGTGCCAGCAGCTTAAGTGGGGCTCAGGGCTATGGCTACACCTTC. Amino acid sequence: CASSLSGAQGYGYTF.

The chain recombines TRBV5-1 with TRBJ1-1; 8 bases match TRBD1. The length of the CDR3 is 14 residues. The junction had 5 bases not matched to a gene; V was cut back by 6 bases and J by 1 base. Germline V CDR1 and CDR2: SGHRS, YFSETQ. Written as DNA, the CDR3 is TGCGCCAGCACCCCAGGACAGGGGAACACTGAAGCTTTCTTT. Protein: CASTPGQGNTEAFF.

The chain is built from TRBV9 and TRBJ1-2; 7 bases fit TRBD1. Germline V lookup: CDR1 SGDLS, CDR2 YYNGEE. The CDR3 runs to 15 residues. Trimming took 0 bases from V and 1 from J; bases not matched to a gene: 3. The chain's CDR3 is CASSVGAGGNYGYTF. DNA of the CDR3: TGTGCCAGCAGCGTAGGGGCAGGGGGTAACTATGGCTACACCTTC.

This clone was detected only a few times. This rearrangement joins TRBV5-1 to TRBJ1-5; 7 bases are a match to TRBD1. Germline V gene sequence: CDR1 SGHRS, CDR2 YFSETQ. The CDR3 sequence is 14 residues long. Trimming took 2 bases from V and 5 from J; bases not matched to a gene: 4. The CDR3 region is CASSLQGTDQPQHF. The DNA of the CDR3 is TGCGCCAGCAGCTTACAGGGGACCGATCAGCCCCAGCATTTT.

The chain carries TRBV7-7 and TRBJ2-2; D is perhaps TRBD2 (7 bases). Germline V gene data show CDR1 as SSHAT and CDR2 as FNYEAQ (reference sequence). The CDR3 runs to 14 residues. CDR3 loop: CASRRGLNTGELFF. CDR3 in DNA: TGTGCTAGCCGCAGGGGACTAAACACCGGGGAGCTGTTTTTT. Variable domain in full (rest from reference TRBV7-7 and TRBJ2-2): GAGVSQSPRYKVTKRGQDVTLRCDPISSHATLYWYQQALGQGPEFLTYFNYEAQPDKSGLPSDRFSAERPEGSISTLTIQRTEQRDSAMYRCASRRGLNTGELFFGEGSRLTVL.

The chain links TRBV28 to TRBJ2-7; 9 nucleotides match TRBD2. The V gene's germline CDR1 is MDHEN and CDR2 SYDVKM. This CDR3 is 16 amino acids long. V shed 5 bases and J 2 bases; nucleotides not matched to a gene: 10. CDR3 sequence reads: CASSAGGTGSTYEQYF. In DNA, the CDR3 is TGTGCCAGCAGTGCGGGGGGGACGGGCAGCACCTACGAGCAGTACTTC.

The rearrangement joins TRBV7-9 to TRBJ2-1; 8 bases are shared with TRBD1. With 11 bases clipped from V and 1 base from J, the junction kept 4 bases outside the gene matches. The CDR3 runs 13 residues. Looked up from germline, CDR1 is SEHNR and CDR2 is FQNEAQ (reference sequence). For the CDR3, the DNA is TGTGCCGGCCGACAGGGGTCCTACAATGAGCAGTTCTTC. Amino acids: CAGRQGSYNEQFF.

The chain recombines TRBV27 with TRBJ2-2; D gene ambiguous. The CDR3 extends over 14 amino acids. Trimming took off 2 bases at V and 1 base at J, with 5 bases between the two ends. Germline V gives CDR1 MNHEY, CDR2 SMNVEV (reference sequence). CDR3 in DNA: TGTGCCAGCAGTTTAAACAAGAACACCGGGGAGCTGTTTTTT. Protein: CASSLNKNTGELFF.

The chain couples TRBV28 to TRBJ2-7; TRBD1 aligns across 7 bases. V trimming: 2 bases; J trimming: 3 bases; junction bases outside the gene matches: 10. The CDR3 contains 16 residues. The germline CDR1 and CDR2 sequences are MDHEN and SYDVKM. CDR3 loop: CASSLIGQAPIYEQYF. The CDR3 region has the DNA TGTGCCAGCAGTTTAATCGGACAGGCCCCGATCTACGAGCAGTACTTC.

This clone was observed a handful of times. The CDR3 nucleotides are TGTGCCAGTAGTATGATTAACAGGGCCGAGCAGTACTTC. Protein: CASSMINRAEQYF. The gene calls are TRBV19 and TRBJ2-7, with D tentatively TRBD1 (6 bases). Germline V gives CDR1 LNHDA, CDR2 SQIVND (reference sequence). The CDR3 length is 13 residues. V lost 3 bases and J lost 6, with 12 bases in between.

In this sample, this clone turned up a few times. The chain recombines TRBV27 with TRBJ2-1, with 7 bases aligning to TRBD2. The germline gives CDR1 MNHEY, CDR2 SMNVEV (reference sequence). The CDR3 contains 19 residues. The junction had 18 bases not matched to a gene; V was cut back by 4 bases and J by 3 bases. The CDR3: CASSSPGLIAGLGYNEQFF. The CDR3 DNA reads TGTGCCAGCAGTTCACCTGGGCTAATAGCGGGTTTGGGCTACAATGAGCAGTTCTTC.

The rearrangement joins TRBV10-2 to TRBJ2-1; no clear D. V gave up 5 bases and J gave up 3 bases, with 11 bases separating them. Looked up from germline, CDR1 is WSHSY and CDR2 is SAAADI. The CDR3 is made up of 14 amino acids. CDR3 DNA: TGCGCCAGCAGTTCAGACACGCTCTACAATGAGCAGTTCTTC. This encodes CASSSDTLYNEQFF.

CDR3 loop: CASSLVGGLGPNWEAFF. CDR3 DNA: TGTGCCAGCAGCTTAGTAGGGGGCCTCGGGCCTAACTGGGAAGCTTTCTTT. The chain links TRBV7-9 to TRBJ1-1; TRBD1 matches 7 bases. The ends lost 1 base at V and 8 bases at J; junction bases unmatched: 16. The CDR3 extends over 17 amino acids. The V gene's germline CDR1 is SEHNR and CDR2 FQNEAQ (reference sequence).

Details on this clone: The same CDR3 can be traced to other DNA sequences in this sample. The chain combines TRBV7-9 with TRBJ1-6; D gene uncertain. CDR3 length equals 12 residues. V was trimmed by 4 bases and J by 7 bases, leaving 5 bases between them. The germline V gene has CDR1 SEHNR and CDR2 FQNEAQ (reference sequence). CDR3 DNA: TGTGCCAGCAGCTCTCTAAATTCACCCCTCCACTTT. Encoded protein: CASSSLNSPLHF. The variable domain in full, with the rest retrieved from reference TRBV7-9 and TRBJ1-6, is DTGVSQNPRHKITKRGQNVTFRCDPISEHNRLYWYRQTLGQGPEFLTYFQNEAQLEKSRLLSDRFSAERPKGSFSTLEIQRTEQGDSAMYLCASSSLNSPLHFGNGTRLTVT.

In its sample, this clone is medium-sized. The chain joins TRBV2 to TRBJ2-3; 10 bases match TRBD2. V lost 4 bases to trimming and J lost 2 bases; unmatched junction nucleotides: 3. Germline CDR1 and CDR2: SNHLY and FYNNEI. CDR3 length: 15 amino acids. CDR3 nucleotides: TGTGCCAGCAGTGTAGCGGGGGGAGACACAGATACGCAGTATTTT. As protein: CASSVAGGDTDTQYF.

The genes are TRBV7-6 and TRBJ2-2; a weak D match, TRBD1 (6 bases). Per germline, CDR1 SGHVS and CDR2 FNYEAQ. V dropped 4 bases and J dropped 6 bases, with 6 bases sitting between them. The CDR3 covers 12 residues. As DNA, the CDR3 is TGTGCCAGCAGCTGGACAGCCGGGGAGCTGTTTTTT. This encodes CASSWTAGELFF.

The J gene is TRBJ1-1, the V gene TRBV7-6; D gene uncertain. Trimming cost V 10 bases and J 0 bases, with 18 bases left between them. Germline V gene sequence: CDR1 SGHVS, CDR2 FNYEAQ. The CDR3 is 15 residues long. CDR3 loop: CATRSASGMNTEAFF. The CDR3 nucleotides are TGTGCCACCCGCAGTGCCTCGGGGATGAACACTGAAGCTTTCTTT.

V gene TRBV11-1 combines with J gene TRBJ2-7, with TRBD1 matching 7 bases. V dropped 4 bases and J dropped 0; count of bases not matched to a gene: 3. Germline V gives CDR1 SGHAT, CDR2 FQDESV (reference sequence). The CDR3 has 14 residues. The CDR3 loop reads CASSSRQGSYEQYF. The CDR3 region has the DNA TGTGCCAGCAGCTCCAGACAGGGCTCCTACGAGCAGTACTTC.

V gene TRBV7-6 combines with J gene TRBJ1-6; D is possibly TRBD1 (6 bases). This CDR3 has 19 residues. Germline V lookup: CDR1 SGHVS, CDR2 FNYEAQ. The ends were cut back, 5 bases at V and 0 bases at J, with 20 bases in the middle. In nucleotides, the CDR3 is TGTGCCAGCAGCCCGCAACAGGGAGGGTGGAGCTCCTATAATTCACCCCTCCACTTT. Residues: CASSPQQGGWSSYNSPLHF. The full variable domain, in which reference TRBV7-6 and TRBJ1-6 provide the parts outside the CDR3, is GAGVSQSPRYKVTKRGQDVALRCDPISGHVSLYWYRQALGQGPEFLTYFNYEAQQDKSGLPNDRFSAERPEGSISTLTIQRTEQRDSAMYRCASSPQQGGWSSYNSPLHFGNGTRLTVT.

The genes are TRBV6-5 and TRBJ2-7; 8 bases align to TRBD1. The germline V gene encodes CDR1 MNHEY and CDR2 SVGAGI. The CDR3 has 13 amino acids. V trimming: 8 bases; J trimming: 7 bases; junction bases outside the gene matches: 10. The CDR3 protein is CASCLGGTGEQYV. The DNA of the CDR3 is TGTGCCAGCTGCCTTGGGGGGACAGGAGAGCAGTACGTC.

The rearrangement links TRBV5-1 to TRBJ2-7; 12 bases map to TRBD2. The length of the CDR3 is 15 residues. The V gene's germline CDR1 is SGHRS and CDR2 YFSETQ. V was clipped by 7 bases and J by 5 bases; unmatched bases: 10. The CDR3 loop is CASGRRLAGADEQYF. The CDR3 DNA reads TGCGCCAGCGGACGTAGACTAGCGGGAGCCGACGAGCAGTACTTC.

The rearrangement uses TRBV4-3 and TRBJ2-1; 12 bases match TRBD2. CDR3 size: 17 residues. Trimming at V came to 0 bases and at J to 8 bases, leaving 8 bases not matched to a gene. Germline values: CDR1 LGHNA, CDR2 YSLEER. The CDR3 protein is CASSQDQSSGRGYEQFF. The CDR3 DNA sequence: TGCGCCAGCAGCCAAGATCAGTCTAGCGGGAGGGGGTATGAGCAGTTCTTC.